These 2 T cell receptor beta chains came from one sample sequenced in a study of T cell repertoires in cytomegalovirus infection. Using its own MiXCR run on the reads, TCRdb lists one record per CDR3 protein. The sample lists about 680,000 distinct CDR3 sequences; about 24% were seen once. Sequencing was performed on CD8+ T cells from PBMCs. The receptor source for this set is a human donor in good health (CMV status not recorded). Some clones in this sample may be carry-over from other donors' samples.

This chain links TRBV2 with TRBJ1-2; no clear D. The CDR3 consists of 11 residues. Trimming cost V 7 bases and J 4 bases, with 7 bases left between them. Germline CDR1 and CDR2: SNHLY and FYNNEI. The CDR3 loop reads CASNSIYGYTF. CDR3 in DNA: TGTGCCAGCAACTCCATCTATGGCTACACCTTC.

The chain links TRBV29-1 to TRBJ2-7; D perhaps matches TRBD1 (6 bases). CDR1 SQVTM and CDR2 ANQGSEA come from the germline V gene. V lost 4 bases, J lost 2 bases, and 12 bases lay in between. This CDR3 is 13 amino acids long. CDR3: CSVAQGRTYEQYF. The CDR3 DNA reads as TGCAGCGTTGCTCAGGGGCGAACCTACGAGCAGTACTTC.